This passage covers 9 T cell receptor beta chains from one sample sequenced in a study of immune evolution from preneoplasia to lung adenocarcinoma. Profiled with immunoSEQ multiplex PCR; TCRdb holds only in-frame clones, not every one. The data contain about 10,000 clones, about 84% of them singletons. The source material was FFPE minimally invasive lung adenocarcinoma tissue. The receptors shown here come from a person aged 65 to 85 with lung adenocarcinoma.

V usage is TRBV4-3 and J usage is TRBJ2-1, with D possibly matching TRBD1 (6 bases). The CDR3 contains 14 residues. V was clipped by 1 base and J by 5 bases, with 9 bases between them. The germline V gene encodes CDR1 LGHNA and CDR2 YSLEER. The CDR3 nucleotides are TGCGCCAGCAGCCAAGGAAGGGACAACAATGAGCAGTTCTTC. It is translated as CASSQGRDNNEQFF.

The chain links TRBV28 to TRBJ1-2; D is undetermined. The CDR3 consists of 13 residues. Germline V lookup: CDR1 MDHEN, CDR2 SYDVKM. Deletions cut 1 base from V and 3 bases from J, with 6 bases between. CDR3 bases: TGTGCCAGCAGTTTATACGGGGACTATGGCTACACCTTC. This gives the protein CASSLYGDYGYTF.

This clone was seen a handful of times. This chain uses TRBV4-2 with TRBJ1-2; D is ambiguous. V gave up 0 bases and J gave up 3 bases, with 5 bases separating them. The CDR3 has 13 amino acids. The germline CDR1 and CDR2 sequences are LGHNA and YNFKEQ. CDR3 region: CASSQEWDYGYTF. The CDR3, as DNA: TGTGCCAGCAGCCAAGAATGGGACTATGGCTACACCTTC.

The rearrangement joins TRBV6-4 to TRBJ2-3; the D is unclear. The germline gives CDR1 MRHNA, CDR2 SNTAGT. The CDR3 sequence is 13 residues long. With 4 bases removed from V and 4 bases from J, the gap between germline ends came to 9 bases. CDR3 bases: TGTGCCAGCAGTGTTTCTTCTGCAGATACGCAGTATTTT. The encoded protein is CASSVSSADTQYF.

This chain joins TRBV9 and TRBJ1-2; D unclear. V gave up 7 bases and J gave up 2 bases, with 6 bases separating them. CDR1 and CDR2 from the germline V gene are SGDLS and YYNGEE. The CDR3 is 11 residues long. The CDR3 is CASATNYGYTF. CDR3 coding DNA: TGTGCCAGCGCAACCAACTATGGCTACACCTTC.

The V call is TRBV19, the J call TRBJ2-1; D may be TRBD2 (7 bases). Germline-derived CDR1 and CDR2 are LNHDA and SQIVND (reference sequence). CDR3 size: 14 residues. The germline V and J ends were trimmed by 7 bases and 5 bases, with 15 bases remaining between them. The CDR3 nucleotides are TGTGCCAGTACCAGGGGACTACTCAACAATGAGCAGTTCTTC. Translation gives CASTRGLLNNEQFF.

The chain combines TRBV2 with TRBJ2-5; TRBD1 matches 7 bases. The germline V gene encodes CDR1 SNHLY and CDR2 FYNNEI. The CDR3 length is 12 residues. The trim removed 5 bases at V and 4 bases at J, leaving 1 base unmatched. Written as DNA, the CDR3 is TGTGCCAGCAGTCGACAGGGAGAGACCCAGTACTTC. It specifies CASSRQGETQYF.

This clone was recorded only once. The V gene is TRBV19, the J gene TRBJ2-2; no clear D. This CDR3 is built from 13 residues. Trimming removed 4 bases at V and 6 bases at J, with 9 bases between. CDR1 and CDR2 from the germline V gene are LNHDA and SQIVND (reference sequence). This CDR3 reads CASSTSLPGELFF. CDR3 sequence (DNA): TGTGCCAGTAGTACGAGTTTGCCCGGGGAGCTGTTTTTT.

The V call is TRBV4-2, the J call TRBJ2-3, with D perhaps being TRBD1 or TRBD2 (6 bases each). V was clipped by 1 base and J by 3 bases, with 20 bases between them. The CDR3 contains 18 residues. In germline, CDR1 is LGHNA, CDR2 YNFKEQ. Here the CDR3 reads CASSQAEFGWGATDTQYF. The CDR3 coding sequence is TGTGCCAGCAGCCAAGCCGAGTTTGGGTGGGGGGCAACAGATACGCAGTATTTT.